This TCR beta chain comes out of a study of cytomegalovirus exposure and HLA in healthy donors (dated by TCRdb to 2015 to 2018). With regard to the full study: In an earlier analysis of roughly 590 of the donors, under 300 Gb of sequence data and approximately 100 million unique TCR beta sequences from about 190 million T cells were reported. An early release that covered several hundred HLA-typed donors contained approximately 320 gigabases of sequencing data and 65 million to 100 million unique TCR sequences. Among the roughly 400 genotyped donors, roughly 80% belonged to the genetic ancestry cluster associated with self-reported Caucasian donors. The study was designed to test whether signatures of past pathogen exposure could be identified by cataloging public T cell receptors. The study profiled the T cell repertoires of hundreds of subjects by immunosequencing and related them to cytomegalovirus serostatus. Along with the 666-subject first cohort, a separate validation cohort of some 130 different subjects was used. The study combined high-throughput TCR immunosequencing, statistical association of individual TCRs with disease status, and machine learning to predict cytomegalovirus infection status. A later analysis re-examined previously published TCR beta repertoires from over 500 donors and added high-resolution HLA genotyping to investigate patterns of TCR occurrence. In the later analysis, no new phenotypic data were used to find candidate immune exposures; instead, reliance was placed on TCR beta sequences and their occurrence across donors. An earlier analysis of around 580 of the donors used high-throughput TCR beta sequencing to judge whether each TCR beta V gene segment behaved as functional or pseudogenic. Donor age, sex, ethnicity and CMV serostatus were collected together with the repertoire data. A later genetic analysis used genome-wide SNP genotypes for about 60% of the 666 donors, treating that subset as a discovery cohort. Every discovery cohort repertoire had been produced on one sequencing platform. HLA typing included class I and class II loci at four-digit resolution. The number of donors typed differed by locus, with roughly 629-640 for A, B, C, DRB1 and DQB1, 522 for DQA1, 606 for DPA1, and some 440 for DPB1. Roughly five DR-DQ haplotypes were handled as single units for association and clustering, since linkage in the cohort was strong. Across approximately 420 genotyped donors of the cohort, an average of roughly 200,000 unique TCR beta nucleotide sequences per donor were sequenced, and 15% to 20% of those sequences were non-productive. What the work shows at the level of the full study, not this receptor alone: CMV serostatus was the only immune exposure information available for the cohort. A later analysis found that TCR association rates varied across HLA loci, with DRB1 alleles showing the most associated TCRs and HLA-C alleles the fewest. A total of 164 TCR beta chains were listed by the study as associated with cytomegalovirus. In an earlier analysis of around 600 of the donors, most TCR beta V segments were observed in productive rearrangements about 87% or about 30% of the time, broadly matching IMGT annotations. Sequencing depth was assumed to be roughly uniform across donors in the presence/absence analyses, though that assumption may not hold. The cohort was sequenced for TCR beta chains only, and without alpha or paired-chain data the features that could be detected were limited. A cluster of highly shared sequence variants was judged likely to represent a technical artifact of the sequencing pipeline. At a false discovery rate of 0.05, a later analysis linked roughly 17,000 TCR beta sequences to specific HLA alleles. Seventeen rarely observed V segments, including chromosome 9 orphons, were excluded from the earlier analysis of a few hundred of the donors because counts were too low. Some IMGT-functional V segments, including TRBV6-2 and TRBV6-3, could not be distinguished by the 87-base-pair reads and were therefore excluded. In a later analysis, several top co-occurrence clusters were reported to appear linked to parvovirus B19, influenza, CMV and Epstein-Barr virus. Because HLA typing was missing for some donors at each locus, association tests included only the typed subset. When HLA alleles, especially DR and DQ, strongly co-occurred, TCR associations were difficult to assign to individual alleles. In a later analysis, HLA-associated TCR beta chains showed more clonal expansion and lower generation probabilities than non-associated chains that were equally common. According to the authors, the approach could potentially be generalized to other disease states and immunological phenotypes. A further reported finding was that TCR beta sequences accurately predicted the HLA-A and HLA-B alleles for most subjects in the first cohort. A later genetic analysis associated a missense DCLRE1C variant with V-gene and J-gene trimming of TCR beta chains, and an independent cohort replicated the association. According to a later genetic analysis, donors in an Asian-associated ancestry cluster had fewer N-insertions in productive TCRs than the roughly 670-donor mean. Correlated functional status among segregating V segments might be attributable to linkage disequilibrium, but an unknown experimental factor could not be ruled out. Three of the identified cytomegalovirus-associated TCR beta chains were confirmed in vitro to be specific for cytomegalovirus antigens. The classifier was reported to diagnose cytomegalovirus status with high specificity and sensitivity in both the original cohort and the validation cohort. Most TCR sequences were observed very rarely across donors, whereas some public TCRs were present in many individuals. Most CMV-associated TCR beta chains appeared to be HLA-restricted in a later analysis, and the HLA associations seemed to be driven largely by CMV exposure.

The cohort consisted of 600 to 700 healthy bone marrow donors. Cohort members were all nominally healthy when sampled, although unrecorded immune exposures were likely present. The donor was CMV seronegative and belonged to the group of 352 seronegative cohort members. A peripheral blood sample was provided by each donor, and peripheral blood mononuclear cells were used for TCR beta sequencing. Genomic DNA was extracted from the blood cell samples with the Qiagen DNeasy Blood Extraction Kit. This clone was counted between two and nine times. Its antigen is not yet known. The record has no base qualities; no much larger clone is one base away. The CDR3 has 12 amino acids, counting the end cysteine and phenylalanine. Of all the DNA, just the CDR3 is kept, 36 bases in frame from base 1. CDR1 and CDR2, looked up from the germline V gene (reference sequence), are MNHNY and SVGAGI. V loses 6 bases, J loses 2 bases, and the germline ends lie 7 bases apart.

The library was obtained by the immunoSEQ multiplex PCR assay. For the multiplex PCR, a mixture combining 60 forward primers for TCR Vbeta segments and 13 reverse primers for TCR Jbeta segments was used. A multiplex PCR assay on genomic DNA amplified the CDR3 region of rearranged TCR beta genes. The amplified TCR beta libraries were sequenced on the Illumina HiSeq System as 87-base-pair reads. From the authors' description of their analysis: A later analysis tallied roughly 76 million unique TCR beta chains across the 600 to 700 repertoires, and approximately 11 million of those chains were shared by two or more donors. To remove PCR and sequencing errors, raw reads were error-corrected and collapsed into unique sequences using a nearest-neighbor algorithm that merged closely related sequences. CDR3 sequences were aligned to IMGT reference sequences to assign V, D and J gene segments. Each retained sequence needed at least a six-nucleotide match to both a V gene segment and a J gene segment. A rearrangement was called productive if the CDR3 had no stop codons and remained in frame with V and J, and every other rearrangement was called non-productive. CDR3 was defined according to IMGT convention as the region running from the second conserved V-encoded cysteine to the conserved J-encoded phenylalanine. Sequences without an unambiguous match to a single V gene segment were excluded from the earlier analysis of a few hundred of the donors. In an earlier analysis of a few hundred of the donors, V segments were called functional above 56.7% productive rearrangements and were called segregating when the between-donor standard deviation exceeded 5%. A statistical classification framework was developed to diagnose cytomegalovirus status using the catalog of TCR beta chain sequences. A later analysis assigned V and J genes by comparing TCR nucleotide sequences with IMGT/GENE-DB human TR gene sequences. Using the TCRdist pipeline, a later analysis assigned CDR3 sequences along with most-parsimonious VDJ recombination scenarios. In a later analysis, each TCR beta chain was defined by its CDR3 amino acid sequence together with its V-gene family, and reads lacking a unique V-gene family were excluded. A later analysis removed nearly 600 highly shared, low-generation-probability nucleotide sequences to deal with suspected cross-contamination and a sequencing artifact. A later analysis calculated a clonal expansion index for each public chain from normalized within-repertoire ranks of inferred template counts. In a later analysis, generation probabilities were computed using a VDJ recombination model fitted to out-of-frame rearrangements, and the results were checked against IGoR. In a later analysis, TCR-TCR, TCR-HLA and TCR-CMV co-occurrence was scored with hypergeometric tests, and a repertoire-size bias correction was applied to TCR pairs. A later analysis estimated false discovery rates by permuting HLA or CMV assignments 20 times. A later analysis grouped co-occurring TCRs with DBSCAN, adding TCRdist sequence similarity when clustering within HLA-allele-positive subsets. Repertoires with fewer than 30,000 or more than 120,000 public chains were left out of co-occurrence clustering, as were a handful of repertoires with anomalous nucleotide sharing. TCRdb took this table from immuneACCESS and kept in-frame rearrangements with V and J called. Such tables lack part of the clones; where checked against another copy, unresolved V genes explain under half of the gap, and the rest is unexplained. V and J calls plus clone size are reproduced from that table; the DNA served to infer D and trimming. This sample is represented by 250,000 to 350,000 clones; 75% to 90% of them were singletons. The ten largest make up approximately 0.3% of the sample.

The TCR was taken from a girl under 10 years old in good health and CMV-seronegative. Specimen: PBMCs. The sequence links TRBV6-6 to TRBJ2-5; the D segment cannot be called with confidence. Here the CDR3 is given as CASSRQQETQYF. DNA sequence: TGTGCCAGCAGCCGACAACAAGAGACCCAGTACTTC.